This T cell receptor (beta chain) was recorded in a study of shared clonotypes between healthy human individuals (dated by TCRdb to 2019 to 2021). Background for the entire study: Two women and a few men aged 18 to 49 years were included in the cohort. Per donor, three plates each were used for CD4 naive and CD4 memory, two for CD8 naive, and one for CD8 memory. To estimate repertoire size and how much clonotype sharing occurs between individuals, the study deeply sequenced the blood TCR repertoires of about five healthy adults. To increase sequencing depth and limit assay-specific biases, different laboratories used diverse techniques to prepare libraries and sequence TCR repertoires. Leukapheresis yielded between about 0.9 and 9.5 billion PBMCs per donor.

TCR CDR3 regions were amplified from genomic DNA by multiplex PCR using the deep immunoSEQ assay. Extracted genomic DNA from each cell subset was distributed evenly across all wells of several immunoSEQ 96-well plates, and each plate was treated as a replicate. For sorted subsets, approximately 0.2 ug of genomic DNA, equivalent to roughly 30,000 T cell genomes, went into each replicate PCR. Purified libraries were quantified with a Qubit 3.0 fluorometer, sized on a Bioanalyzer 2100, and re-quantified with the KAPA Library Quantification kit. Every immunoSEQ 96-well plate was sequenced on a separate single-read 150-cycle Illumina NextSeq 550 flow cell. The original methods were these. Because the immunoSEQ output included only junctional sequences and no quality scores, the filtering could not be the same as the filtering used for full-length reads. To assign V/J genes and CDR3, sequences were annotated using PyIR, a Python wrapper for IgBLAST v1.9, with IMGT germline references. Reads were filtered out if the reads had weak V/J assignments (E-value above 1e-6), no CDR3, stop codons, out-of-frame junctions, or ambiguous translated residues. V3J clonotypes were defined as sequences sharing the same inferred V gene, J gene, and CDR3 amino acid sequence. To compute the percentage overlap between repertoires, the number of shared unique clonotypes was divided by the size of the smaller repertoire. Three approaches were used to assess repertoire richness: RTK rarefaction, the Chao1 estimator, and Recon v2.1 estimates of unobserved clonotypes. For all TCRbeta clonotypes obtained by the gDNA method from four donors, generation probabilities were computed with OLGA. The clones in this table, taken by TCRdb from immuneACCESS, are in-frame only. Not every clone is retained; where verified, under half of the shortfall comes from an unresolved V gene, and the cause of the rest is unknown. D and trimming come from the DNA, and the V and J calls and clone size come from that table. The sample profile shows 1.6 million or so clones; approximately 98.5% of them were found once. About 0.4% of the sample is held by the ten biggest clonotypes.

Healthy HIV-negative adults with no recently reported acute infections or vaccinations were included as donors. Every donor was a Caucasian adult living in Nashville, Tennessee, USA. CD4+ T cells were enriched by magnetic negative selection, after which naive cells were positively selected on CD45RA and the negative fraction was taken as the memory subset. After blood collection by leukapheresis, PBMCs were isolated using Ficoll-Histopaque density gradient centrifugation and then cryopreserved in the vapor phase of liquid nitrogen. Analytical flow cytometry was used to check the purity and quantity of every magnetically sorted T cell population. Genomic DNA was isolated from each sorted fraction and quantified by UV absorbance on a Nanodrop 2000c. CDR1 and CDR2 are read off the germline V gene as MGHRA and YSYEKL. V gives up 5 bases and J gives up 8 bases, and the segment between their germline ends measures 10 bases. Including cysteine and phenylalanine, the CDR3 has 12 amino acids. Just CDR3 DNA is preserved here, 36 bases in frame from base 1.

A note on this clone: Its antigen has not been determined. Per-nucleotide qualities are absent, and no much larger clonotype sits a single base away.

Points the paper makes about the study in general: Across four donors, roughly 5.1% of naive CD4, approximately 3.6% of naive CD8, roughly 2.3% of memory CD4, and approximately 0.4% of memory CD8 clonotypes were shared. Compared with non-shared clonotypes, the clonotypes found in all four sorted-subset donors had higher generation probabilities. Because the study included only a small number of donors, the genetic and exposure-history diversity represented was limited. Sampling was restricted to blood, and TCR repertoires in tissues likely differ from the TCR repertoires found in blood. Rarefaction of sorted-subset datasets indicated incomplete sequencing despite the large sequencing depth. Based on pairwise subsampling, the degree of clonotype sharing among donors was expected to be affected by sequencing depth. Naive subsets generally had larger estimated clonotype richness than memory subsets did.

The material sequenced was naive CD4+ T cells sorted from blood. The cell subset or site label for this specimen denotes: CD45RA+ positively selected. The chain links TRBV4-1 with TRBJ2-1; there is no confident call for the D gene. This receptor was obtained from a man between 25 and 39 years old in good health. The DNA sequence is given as TGCGCCAGCAGCTCGAGCCCCGATGAGCAGTTCTTC. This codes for CASSSSPDEQFF.